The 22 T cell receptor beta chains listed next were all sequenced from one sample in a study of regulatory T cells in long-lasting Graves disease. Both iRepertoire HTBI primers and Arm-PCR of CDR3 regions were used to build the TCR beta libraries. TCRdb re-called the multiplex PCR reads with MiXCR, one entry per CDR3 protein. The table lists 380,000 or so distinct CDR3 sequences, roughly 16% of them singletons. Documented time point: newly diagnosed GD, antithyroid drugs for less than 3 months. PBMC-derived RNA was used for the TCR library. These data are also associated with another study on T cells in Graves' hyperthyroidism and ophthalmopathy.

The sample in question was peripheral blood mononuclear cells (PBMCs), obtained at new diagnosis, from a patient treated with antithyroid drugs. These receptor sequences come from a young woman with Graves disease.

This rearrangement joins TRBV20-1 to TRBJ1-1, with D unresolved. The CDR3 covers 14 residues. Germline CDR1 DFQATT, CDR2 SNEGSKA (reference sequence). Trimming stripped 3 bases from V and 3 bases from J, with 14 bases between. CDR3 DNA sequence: TGCAGTGCTAGTTATGAGGGCTCTGACACTGAAGCTTTCTTT. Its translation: CSASYEGSDTEAFF.

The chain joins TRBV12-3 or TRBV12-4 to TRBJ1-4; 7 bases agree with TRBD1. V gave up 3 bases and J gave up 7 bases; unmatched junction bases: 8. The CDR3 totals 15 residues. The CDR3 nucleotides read TGTGCCAGCAGTTTCCGACAGGGTGCAATTGAAAAACTGTTTTTT. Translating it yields CASSFRQGAIEKLFF.

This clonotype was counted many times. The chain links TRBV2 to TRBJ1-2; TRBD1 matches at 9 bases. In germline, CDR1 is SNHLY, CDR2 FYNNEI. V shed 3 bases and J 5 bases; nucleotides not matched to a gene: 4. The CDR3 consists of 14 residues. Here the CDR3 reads CASSEAGTGYGYTF. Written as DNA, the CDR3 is TGTGCCAGCAGTGAGGCCGGGACAGGGTATGGCTACACCTTC.

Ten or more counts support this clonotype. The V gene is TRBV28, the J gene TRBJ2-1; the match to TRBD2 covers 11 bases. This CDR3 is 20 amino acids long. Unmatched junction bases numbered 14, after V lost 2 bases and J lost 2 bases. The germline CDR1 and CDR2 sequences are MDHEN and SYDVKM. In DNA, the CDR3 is TGTGCCAGCAGTTTACCAATAGGGGCTAGCGGGGGGCATACCTACAATGAGCAGTTCTTC. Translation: CASSLPIGASGGHTYNEQFF.

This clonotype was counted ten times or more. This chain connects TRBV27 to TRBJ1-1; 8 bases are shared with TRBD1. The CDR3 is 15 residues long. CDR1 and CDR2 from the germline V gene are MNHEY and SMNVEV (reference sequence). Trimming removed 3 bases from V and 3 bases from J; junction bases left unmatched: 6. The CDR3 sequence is CASSLDRVGYTEAFF. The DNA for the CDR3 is TGTGCCAGCAGTTTGGACAGGGTAGGGTACACTGAAGCTTTCTTT.

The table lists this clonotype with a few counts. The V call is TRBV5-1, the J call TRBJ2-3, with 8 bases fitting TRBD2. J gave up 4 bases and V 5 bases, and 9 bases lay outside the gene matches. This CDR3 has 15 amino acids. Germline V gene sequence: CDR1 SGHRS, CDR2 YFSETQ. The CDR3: CASRTGGPVADTQYF. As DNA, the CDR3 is TGCGCCAGCAGAACGGGGGGGCCTGTGGCAGATACGCAGTATTTT.

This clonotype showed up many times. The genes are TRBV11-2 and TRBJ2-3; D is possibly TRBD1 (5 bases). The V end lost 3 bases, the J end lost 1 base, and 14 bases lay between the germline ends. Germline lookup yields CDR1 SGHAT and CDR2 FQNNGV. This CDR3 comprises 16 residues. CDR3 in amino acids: CASSFQAGWGTDTQYF. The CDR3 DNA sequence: TGTGCCAGCAGCTTCCAGGCAGGGTGGGGCACAGATACGCAGTATTTT.

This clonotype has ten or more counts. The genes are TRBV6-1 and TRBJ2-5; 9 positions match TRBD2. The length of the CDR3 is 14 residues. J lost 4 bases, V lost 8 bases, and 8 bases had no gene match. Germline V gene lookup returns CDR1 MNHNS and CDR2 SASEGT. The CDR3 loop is CASRPSGKGETQYF. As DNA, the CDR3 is TGTGCCAGCCGCCCTAGCGGGAAGGGAGAGACCCAGTACTTC.

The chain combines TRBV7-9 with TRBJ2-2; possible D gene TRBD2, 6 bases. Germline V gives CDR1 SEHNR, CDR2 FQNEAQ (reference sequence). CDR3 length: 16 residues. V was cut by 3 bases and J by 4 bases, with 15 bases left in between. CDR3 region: CASSFAGGTGTGELFF. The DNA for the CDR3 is TGTGCCAGCAGCTTTGCAGGAGGGACGGGCACCGGGGAGCTGTTTTTT.

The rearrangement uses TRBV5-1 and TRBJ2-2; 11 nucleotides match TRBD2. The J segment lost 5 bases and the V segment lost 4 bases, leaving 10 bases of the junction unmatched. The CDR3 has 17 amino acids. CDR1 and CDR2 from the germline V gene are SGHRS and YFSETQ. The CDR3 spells CASSSQGTSGGTGELFF. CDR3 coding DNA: TGCGCCAGCAGCAGCCAAGGGACTAGCGGTGGAACCGGGGAGCTGTTTTTT. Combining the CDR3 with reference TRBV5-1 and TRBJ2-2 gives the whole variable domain KAGVTQTPRYLIKTRGQQVTLSCSPISGHRSVSWYQQTPGQGLQFLFEYFSETQRNKGNFPGRFSGRQFSNSRSEMNVSTLELGDSALYLCASSSQGTSGGTGELFFGEGSRLTVL.

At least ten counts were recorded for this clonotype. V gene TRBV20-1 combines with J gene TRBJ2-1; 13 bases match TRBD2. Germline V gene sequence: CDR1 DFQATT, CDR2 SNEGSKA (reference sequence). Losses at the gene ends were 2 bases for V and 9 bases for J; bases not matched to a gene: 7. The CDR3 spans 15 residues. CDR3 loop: CSARILAGGPGEQFF. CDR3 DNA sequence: TGCAGTGCTAGAATACTAGCGGGAGGGCCAGGTGAGCAGTTCTTC.

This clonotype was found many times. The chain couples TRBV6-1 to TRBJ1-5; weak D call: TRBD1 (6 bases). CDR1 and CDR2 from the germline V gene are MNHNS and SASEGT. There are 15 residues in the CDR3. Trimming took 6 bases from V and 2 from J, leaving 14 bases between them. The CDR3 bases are TGTGCCAGCAGGGCAGGGGTGAGGGGCAATCAGCCCCAGCATTTT. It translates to CASRAGVRGNQPQHF.

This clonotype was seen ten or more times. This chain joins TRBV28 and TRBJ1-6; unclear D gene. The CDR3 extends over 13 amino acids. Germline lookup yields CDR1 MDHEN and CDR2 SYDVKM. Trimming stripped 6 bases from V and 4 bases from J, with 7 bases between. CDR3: CASRGTYNSPLHF. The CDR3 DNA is TGTGCCAGCAGGGGAACTTATAATTCACCCCTCCACTTT.

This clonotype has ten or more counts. The CDR3 loop is CASSPPTEAYEQYF. CDR3 in DNA: TGTGCCAGCTCACCACCGACCGAGGCTTACGAGCAGTACTTC. The chain has TRBV18 and TRBJ2-7; D unresolved. CDR1 is KGHSH and CDR2 is LQKENI in the germline V gene. The CDR3 is 14 residues long. V shed 0 bases and J shed 4 bases, with 10 bases lying between them.

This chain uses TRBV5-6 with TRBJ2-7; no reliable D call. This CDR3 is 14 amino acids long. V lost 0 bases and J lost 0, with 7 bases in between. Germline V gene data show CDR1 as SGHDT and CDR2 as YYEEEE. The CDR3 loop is CASSLDIDSYEQYF. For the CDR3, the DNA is TGTGCCAGCAGCTTGGACATCGACTCCTACGAGCAGTACTTC.

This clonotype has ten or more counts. The CDR3 DNA reads as TGTGCCAGCAGCCGTCAAGGGGTTGAAGATACGCAGTATTTT. Its protein product is CASSRQGVEDTQYF. V and J are TRBV7-2 and TRBJ2-3; tentatively, D is TRBD1 (5 bases). Trimming left V 5 bases short and J 5 bases short, with 14 bases between. CDR3 length equals 14 residues. Germline V gene lookup returns CDR1 SGHTA and CDR2 FQGNSA.

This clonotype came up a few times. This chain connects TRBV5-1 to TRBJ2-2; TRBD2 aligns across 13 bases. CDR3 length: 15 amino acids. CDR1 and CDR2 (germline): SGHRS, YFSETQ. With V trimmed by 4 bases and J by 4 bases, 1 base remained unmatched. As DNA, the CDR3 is TGCGCCAGCAGCGGGACTAGCGGGGCCACCGGGGAGCTGTTTTTT. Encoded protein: CASSGTSGATGELFF.

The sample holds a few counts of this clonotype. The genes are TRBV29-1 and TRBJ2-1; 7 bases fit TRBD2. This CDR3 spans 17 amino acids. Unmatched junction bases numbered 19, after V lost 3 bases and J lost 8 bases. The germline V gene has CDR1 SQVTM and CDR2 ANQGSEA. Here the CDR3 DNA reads TGCAGCGTTGAGGATTTTCCGGGAGGAGAAGGAGGCGATGAGCAGTTCTTC. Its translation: CSVEDFPGGEGGDEQFF.

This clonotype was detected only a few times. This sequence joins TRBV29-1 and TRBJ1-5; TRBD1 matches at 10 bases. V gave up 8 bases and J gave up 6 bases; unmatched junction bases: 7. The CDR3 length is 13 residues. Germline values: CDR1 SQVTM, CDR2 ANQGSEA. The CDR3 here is CSIGQGGGQPQHF. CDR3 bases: TGCAGCATCGGACAGGGGGGAGGTCAGCCCCAGCATTTT.

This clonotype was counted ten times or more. The CDR3 DNA reads TGCAGTGCTAGAGATATAGGGGAAAACTCCTACAATGAGCAGTTCTTC. Protein sequence: CSARDIGENSYNEQFF. The V and J genes are TRBV20-1 and TRBJ2-1; possibly TRBD1 for D (5 bases). CDR3 length: 16 amino acids. CDR1 is DFQATT and CDR2 is SNEGSKA in the germline V gene (reference sequence). Trimming stripped 0 bases from V and 0 bases from J, with 12 bases between.

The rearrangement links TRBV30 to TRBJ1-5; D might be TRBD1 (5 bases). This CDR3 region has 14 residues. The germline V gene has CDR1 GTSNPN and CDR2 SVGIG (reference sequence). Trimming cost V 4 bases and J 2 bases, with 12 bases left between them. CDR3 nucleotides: TGTGCCTGGATCCGGGACTCGGGCAATCAGCCCCAGCATTTT. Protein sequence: CAWIRDSGNQPQHF. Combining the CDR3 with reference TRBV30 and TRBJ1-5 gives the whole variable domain SQTIHQWPATLVQPVGSPLSLECTVEGTSNPNLYWYRQAAGRGLQLLFYSVGIGQISSEVPQNLSASRPQDRQFILSSKKLLLSDSGFYLCAWIRDSGNQPQHFGDGTRLSIL.

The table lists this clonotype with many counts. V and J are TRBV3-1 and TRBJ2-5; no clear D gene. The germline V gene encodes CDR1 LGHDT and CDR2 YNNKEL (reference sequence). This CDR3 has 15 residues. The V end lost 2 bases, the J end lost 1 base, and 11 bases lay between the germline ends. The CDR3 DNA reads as TGTGCCAGCAGCCAACTTGTGCAACTCCAAGAGACCCAGTACTTC. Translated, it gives CASSQLVQLQETQYF.